The TCR beta chain under discussion was sequenced for a study of tumor-infiltrating lymphocytes in primary liver carcinoma. Per germline, CDR1 MDHEN and CDR2 SYDVKM. J gave up 2 bases and V 8 bases, and 8 bases lay outside the gene matches. The CDR3 sequence is 14 residues long. A primer matching the constant region was used to make TCR beta cDNA from approximately 0.55 ug of total RNA. Three nested multiplex PCR rounds, a slightly modified ARM-PCR method, built the TCR beta libraries. TRBV1-TRBV30 forward primers paired with a C-beta reverse primer were used in the first two PCR rounds, which ran roughly 10 cycles each. TCRdb recomputed calls from the multiplex PCR reads with MiXCR, one row per CDR3 protein. The top ten hold about 18% of the sample, which has over 250,000 distinct CDR3 sequences, roughly three fifths seen once. The study extracted blood RNA from unsorted whole blood and also extracted germline DNA.

The clonotype originates from a young woman with primary liver carcinoma and hepatitis B virus infection. The V call is TRBV28, the J call TRBJ2-7; TRBD2 aligns across 8 bases. The sample was peripheral blood. The CDR3 protein is CASCLTSGAYEQYF. CDR3 nucleotide sequence: TGTGCCAGCTGTCTCACTAGCGGAGCCTACGAGCAGTACTTC.